This TCR beta chain was recorded in a study of Ad26.COV2.S vaccination and SARS-CoV-2 variants. The germline gives CDR1 KGHSH, CDR2 LQKENI. This CDR3 comprises 14 residues. J gave up 2 bases and V 6 bases, and 4 bases lay outside the gene matches. TCRdb keeps only in-frame clones here, not all; method: immunoSEQ multiplex PCR. The sample lists roughly 380,000 clones, 85% seen once, with roughly 3.1% in the top ten. Remarks on this clone: Its antigen is currently unknown.

The treatment was: approximately 18 received Ad26.COV2.S at low or high dose, single or two shots; about five received placebo; per-sample allocation not given. Material that was analyzed had been drawn on day 63 after the first vaccine or placebo injection. Study-wide findings and caveats: Vaccinated and placebo-treated recipients had similar non-spike TCR breadth.

The sample in question was peripheral blood, obtained in a trial of Ad26.COV2.S vaccine versus placebo. The chain joins TRBV18 to TRBJ1-1; 9 bases agree with TRBD1. The sequence was obtained from a person aged 18-65 years who received the Ad26.COV2.S COVID-19 vaccine or a placebo. The CDR3 is CASSWTGANTEAFF. In DNA form, the CDR3 reads TGTGCCAGCTCCTGGACAGGGGCCAACACTGAAGCTTTCTTT.